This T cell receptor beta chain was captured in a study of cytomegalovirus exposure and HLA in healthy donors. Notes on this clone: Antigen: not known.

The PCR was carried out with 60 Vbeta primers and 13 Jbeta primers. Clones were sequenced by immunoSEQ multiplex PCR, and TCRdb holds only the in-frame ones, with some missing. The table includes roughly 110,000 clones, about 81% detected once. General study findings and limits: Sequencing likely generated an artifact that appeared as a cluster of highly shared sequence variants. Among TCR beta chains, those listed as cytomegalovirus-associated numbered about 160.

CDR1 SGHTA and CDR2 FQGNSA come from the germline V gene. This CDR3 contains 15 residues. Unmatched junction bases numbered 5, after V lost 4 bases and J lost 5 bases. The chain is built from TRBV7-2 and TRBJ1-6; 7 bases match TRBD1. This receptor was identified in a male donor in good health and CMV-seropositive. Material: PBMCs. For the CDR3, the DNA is TGTGCCAGCAGCTCCGCCGACAGGGATAATTCACCCCTCCACTTT. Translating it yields CASSSADRDNSPLHF.